This passage covers 23 T cell receptor beta chains from one sample sequenced in a study of cytomegalovirus exposure and HLA in healthy donors. Amplification used 60 Vbeta primers and 13 Jbeta primers. Measured with immunoSEQ multiplex PCR; TCRdb has only the in-frame clones, and not every one. The repertoire holds about 270,000 clones, with 75% to 90% as singletons. What was sequenced was PBMCs. These receptors originate from a man aged 35 to 55 in good health and CMV-seropositive.

The gene calls are TRBV7-2 and TRBJ2-1; possibly TRBD1 for D (6 bases). The CDR3 runs 13 residues. Deletions cut 4 bases from V and 11 bases from J, with 15 bases between. Germline values: CDR1 SGHTA, CDR2 FQGNSA. The CDR3 is CASSSDDRNKQFF. The CDR3 DNA reads TGTGCCAGCAGCTCGGACGACAGGAATAAGCAGTTCTTC.

This chain links TRBV5-6 with TRBJ2-5, with 7 bases aligning to TRBD2. J lost 4 bases, V lost 1 base, and 7 bases had no gene match. Per the germline V gene, CDR1 is SGHDT and CDR2 is YYEEEE. The CDR3 length is 15 residues. CDR3 amino acids: CASSLWEGPPETQYF. CDR3 bases: TGTGCCAGCAGCTTGTGGGAGGGGCCCCCAGAGACCCAGTACTTC.

J is TRBJ2-5 and V is TRBV5-8; 7 positions agree with TRBD2. The J call may be in error: the DNA end matches TRBJ2-7 better. This CDR3 comprises 15 residues. The germline V gene encodes CDR1 SGHTS and CDR2 YDEGEE. CDR3 loop: CASSTEGLPPYEQYF. The CDR3 DNA follows: TGTGCCAGCAGTACAGAGGGACTACCTCCCTACGAGCAGTACTTC.

The chain is built from TRBV18 and TRBJ2-4, with 8 bases matching TRBD2. J lost 3 bases, V lost 3 bases, and 10 bases had no gene match. CDR3 size: 17 residues. Germline V gene data show CDR1 as KGHSH and CDR2 as LQKENI. Here the CDR3 reads CASSPAGGGRDKNIQYF. DNA for the CDR3: TGTGCCAGCTCACCTGCCGGGGGGGGCCGGGACAAAAACATTCAGTACTTC.

This chain uses TRBV2 with TRBJ2-1; TRBD2 matches 10 bases. The CDR3 spans 17 residues. Germline V gives CDR1 SNHLY, CDR2 FYNNEI. V shed 0 bases and J 4 bases; nucleotides not matched to a gene: 6. The CDR3 sequence: CASSEAVTSGVYNEQFF. CDR3 sequence (DNA): TGTGCCAGCAGTGAAGCCGTCACTAGCGGGGTATACAATGAGCAGTTCTTC.

The chain has TRBV7-9 and TRBJ1-4; TRBD1 matches 7 bases. The ends lost 4 bases at V and 7 bases at J; junction bases unmatched: 3. Per the germline V gene, CDR1 is SEHNR and CDR2 is FQNEAQ (reference sequence). The CDR3 totals 13 residues. CDR3 nucleotides: TGTGCCAGCAGCTCGACAGGGATTGAAAAACTGTTTTTT. Protein product: CASSSTGIEKLFF.

This clone showed up just once. The V gene is TRBV4-2, the J gene TRBJ2-7, with 8 nucleotides matching TRBD2. CDR1 is LGHNA and CDR2 is YNFKEQ in the germline V gene. The length of the CDR3 is 13 residues. J lost 5 bases, V lost 10 bases, and 10 bases had no gene match. CDR3: CATGGLAGNEQYF. Written as DNA, the CDR3 is TGTGCCACCGGAGGGCTAGCGGGCAACGAGCAGTACTTC.

This clone was detected only a few times. V and J are TRBV5-4 and TRBJ2-5; the match to TRBD2 covers 11 bases. The ends lost 0 bases at V and 5 bases at J; junction bases unmatched: 9. This CDR3 spans 17 amino acids. Germline loops: CDR1 SGHNT, CDR2 YYREEE (reference sequence). The CDR3 nucleotides are TGTGCCAGCAGCTTGGCTCCAAGACTAGCGGGACGGGAGACCCAGTACTTC. Protein: CASSLAPRLAGRETQYF.

The chain employs TRBV6-5 and TRBJ2-7; possibly TRBD1 for D (5 bases). This CDR3 contains 13 residues. The germline V gene encodes CDR1 MNHEY and CDR2 SVGAGI. V dropped 6 bases and J dropped 1 base, with 10 bases sitting between them. The CDR3 DNA reads as TGTGCCAGCAGCTCTGACAGTTCCTACGAGCAGTACTTC. Amino acid sequence: CASSSDSSYEQYF.

This clone occurred once. The CDR3 spells CASSQTSLKTQYF. CDR3 DNA: TGTGCCAGCAGTCAAACTAGTTTGAAGACCCAGTACTTC. The V and J genes are TRBV28 and TRBJ2-5; D is possibly TRBD2 (5 bases). This CDR3 has 13 amino acids. Germline CDR1 reads MDHEN; CDR2 reads SYDVKM. Trimming took off 5 bases at V and 6 bases at J, with 13 bases between the two ends.

The chain carries TRBV5-1 and TRBJ1-1, with 8 nucleotides matching TRBD1. Germline CDR1 is SGHRS and CDR2 is YFSETQ. This CDR3 is 14 amino acids long. Trimming at V came to 4 bases and at J to 6 bases, leaving 8 bases not matched to a gene. CDR3 sequence (DNA): TGCGCCAGCAGCCCCAGGGGGCCGCCTCCTGAAGCTTTCTTT. Amino acids: CASSPRGPPPEAFF.

The genes are TRBV5-8 and TRBJ2-3, with D perhaps TRBD2 (6 bases). The length of the CDR3 is 14 residues. Germline-derived CDR1 and CDR2 are SGHTS and YDEGEE. The V end was cut by 6 bases, the J end by 2 bases, with 13 bases between. DNA of the CDR3: TGTGCCAGCATAGTAGGAGGGTTCACAGATACGCAGTATTTT. This translates into CASIVGGFTDTQYF. Full variable domain (rest looked up from reference TRBV5-8 and TRBJ2-3): EAGVTQSPTHLIKTRGQQATLRCSPISGHTSVYWYQQALGLGLQFLLWYDEGEERNRGNFPPRFSGRQFPNYSSELNVNALELEDSALYLCASIVGGFTDTQYFGPGTRLTVL.

The genes are TRBV7-9 and TRBJ2-7; 10 bases agree with TRBD1. J gave up 3 bases and V 5 bases, and 7 bases lay outside the gene matches. The CDR3 totals 15 residues. Per the germline V gene, CDR1 is SEHNR and CDR2 is FQNEAQ (reference sequence). The CDR3 bases are TGTGCCAGCAGCGATGACAGGGGGCATGTCTACGAGCAGTACTTC. Its translation is CASSDDRGHVYEQYF. The full variable domain, rest sourced from reference TRBV7-9 and TRBJ2-7, is DTGVSQNPRHKITKRGQNVTFRCDPISEHNRLYWYRQTLGQGPEFLTYFQNEAQLEKSRLLSDRFSAERPKGSFSTLEIQRTEQGDSAMYLCASSDDRGHVYEQYFGPGTRLTVT.

This clone was observed a single time. The gene calls are TRBV7-8 and TRBJ2-5; 9 bases map to TRBD1. CDR3 size: 16 residues. The V gene's germline CDR1 is SGHVS and CDR2 FQNEAQ. Losses at the gene ends were 5 bases for V and 5 bases for J; bases not matched to a gene: 12. In DNA, the CDR3 is TGTGCCAGCAGCCAAAAGGACAGGGGAAGGTTCGAGACCCAGTACTTC. It specifies CASSQKDRGRFETQYF.

This clone was picked up one time. This sequence joins TRBV23-1 and TRBJ2-6; possibly TRBD1 for D (5 bases). TRBV23-1 is filed as an ORF, its function uncertain. The CDR3 runs 20 residues. The V gene lost 1 base and the J gene lost 2 bases, with 21 bases spanning the gap. This chain's CDR3 is CASSQFTCLQATAGANVLTF. The DNA for the CDR3 is TGCGCCAGCAGTCAATTTACGTGCCTACAGGCCACGGCTGGGGCCAACGTCCTGACTTTC.

The V gene is TRBV7-9, the J gene TRBJ2-5, with 7 bases aligning to TRBD1. Per the germline V gene, CDR1 is SEHNR and CDR2 is FQNEAQ (reference sequence). The CDR3 runs 16 residues. V shed 0 bases and J 5 bases; nucleotides not matched to a gene: 9. For the CDR3, the DNA is TGTGCCAGCAGCTTAGCCCAGACAGGGCGTAGGGAGACCCAGTACTTC. Amino acids: CASSLAQTGRRETQYF.

This clone appeared a single time. The chain is built from TRBV5-1 and TRBJ2-5; D not resolved. V dropped 0 bases and J dropped 1 base, with 4 bases sitting between them. This CDR3 region has 13 residues. Germline-derived CDR1 and CDR2 are SGHRS and YFSETQ. The CDR3 is CASSLGLQETQYF. CDR3 sequence (DNA): TGCGCCAGCAGCTTGGGACTCCAAGAGACCCAGTACTTC.

Of note for this clone: Other DNA variants within this sample encode the same CDR3. The V call is TRBV10-1, the J call TRBJ2-7, with a tentative D call TRBD1 (7 bases). Germline CDR1 and CDR2: WNHNN and SYGVQD (reference sequence). This CDR3 is built from 13 residues. Trimming pared 8 bases from V and 0 bases from J, leaving 11 bases between. CDR3 in amino acids: CASSGGSSYEQYF. The DNA for the CDR3 is TGCGCCAGCTCAGGGGGGAGCTCCTACGAGCAGTACTTC.

The chain has TRBV6-5 and TRBJ1-1, with TRBD1 matching over 7 bases. V trimming: 5 bases; J trimming: 0 bases; junction bases outside the gene matches: 3. CDR1 and CDR2 (germline): MNHEY, SVGAGI. The CDR3 totals 14 residues. CDR3 in amino acids: CASSRGLVNTEAFF. For the CDR3, the DNA is TGTGCCAGCAGTAGGGGGCTGGTGAACACTGAAGCTTTCTTT.

CDR3 nucleotide sequence: TGTGCCAGCTCACTAGACTCGGCAGGGGAGCTGTTTTTT. This gives the protein CASSLDSAGELFF. The chain links TRBV18 to TRBJ2-2; no clear D. Trimming took 4 bases from V and 8 from J, leaving 11 bases between them. This CDR3 has 13 amino acids. CDR1 KGHSH and CDR2 LQKENI come from the germline V gene.

V and J are TRBV13 and TRBJ2-1; D is perhaps TRBD2 (5 bases). The CDR3 runs 15 residues. Looked up from germline, CDR1 is PRHDT and CDR2 is FYEKMQ (reference sequence). V was cut by 5 bases and J by 7 bases, with 18 bases left in between. The CDR3 DNA is TGTGCCAGCAGCCCCCGGGGTGTTGGGGAGAATGAGCAGTTCTTC. Its translation: CASSPRGVGENEQFF.

The gene calls are TRBV6-1 and TRBJ2-7, with 7 positions matching TRBD2. Per germline, CDR1 MNHNS and CDR2 SASEGT. The CDR3 loop spans 15 amino acids. The ends lost 6 bases at V and 5 bases at J; junction bases unmatched: 13. The CDR3 reads CASSPSGPDPHEQYF. In DNA form, the CDR3 reads TGTGCCAGCAGCCCTAGCGGTCCAGACCCCCACGAGCAGTACTTC.

The CDR3 sequence: CASSPGTAIGEQFF. The CDR3 DNA follows: TGTGCCAGCAGCCCCGGGACAGCCATCGGGGAGCAGTTCTTC. The gene calls are TRBV27 and TRBJ2-1; 7 nucleotides agree with TRBD1. The CDR3 runs to 14 residues. CDR1 is MNHEY, CDR2 SMNVEV, per germline (reference sequence). The V and J ends lost 6 bases and 10 bases, in that order; junction bases with no gene match: 12.